The rows below give T cell receptor beta chains drawn from one sample of a study of beta chain features in type 1 diabetes. This table comes from immunoSEQ multiplex PCR, and its TCRdb copy is limited to in-frame clones, with some not included. The sample contains a few hundred thousand clones, 11% to 15% of which appear only once. The sequencing sample was made of naive CD4+ T cells from blood. These receptors came from a man aged 25-40 years with type 1 diabetes. CDR3s include the opening cysteine and the closing phenylalanine or tryptophan. The D gene is left open where the match is weak. Size tells how often a clone was seen (once, few, many) or the class of an expanded clone, and some rows leave it out.

j_call: TRBJ1-1; clone_size: few; v_call: TRBV2; d_call: -; cdr3_nt: TGTGCCAGCAATGCATGGAGGGGCACTGAAGCTTTCTTT; cdr3_aa: CASNAWRGTEAFF
j_call: TRBJ2-7; clone_size: -; v_call: TRBV30; d_call: -; cdr3_nt: TGTGCCTGGAGTGTCGGGAGCTCCTACGAGCAGTACTTC; cdr3_aa: CAWSVGSSYEQYF
j_call: TRBJ2-3; clone_size: few; v_call: TRBV5-1; d_call: -; cdr3_nt: TGCGCCAGCAGCTTGGAGGGACTGAACACAGATACGCAGTATTTT; cdr3_aa: CASSLEGLNTDTQYF
j_call: TRBJ2-1; clone_size: -; v_call: TRBV2; d_call: -; cdr3_nt: TGTGCCGCCGGCGAGCGGAATGAGCAGTTCTTC; cdr3_aa: CAAGERNEQFF
j_call: TRBJ2-5; clone_size: -; v_call: TRBV5-1; d_call: -; cdr3_nt: TGCGCCAGCAGCTTCTCGGACACGGCGGGGGAGACCCAGTACTTC; cdr3_aa: CASSFSDTAGETQYF
j_call: TRBJ2-3; clone_size: few; v_call: TRBV5-6; d_call: -; cdr3_nt: TGTGCCAGCAGCCTTCGACAAGGCACAGATACGCAGTATTTT; cdr3_aa: CASSLRQGTDTQYF
j_call: TRBJ1-1; clone_size: -; v_call: TRBV27; d_call: -; cdr3_nt: TGTGCCAGCAGTTTAGTAGTGAACACTGAAGCTTTCTTT; cdr3_aa: CASSLVVNTEAFF
j_call: TRBJ2-2; clone_size: -; v_call: TRBV23-1; d_call: TRBD1; cdr3_nt: TGCGCCAGCAGTCAATCCTCACAGGGGACGGGGGAGCTGTTTTTT; cdr3_aa: CASSQSSQGTGELFF
j_call: TRBJ1-2; clone_size: -; v_call: TRBV9; d_call: TRBD1; cdr3_nt: TGTGCCAGCAGCGCGTCGAGGGGGCTGGGGGGCTACACCTTC; cdr3_aa: CASSASRGLGGYTF
j_call: TRBJ1-5; clone_size: few; v_call: TRBV6-5; d_call: TRBD1; cdr3_nt: TGTGCCAGCAGCCCGACAGGGGTTATCCAGCCCCAGCATTTT; cdr3_aa: CASSPTGVIQPQHF
j_call: TRBJ2-5; clone_size: -; v_call: TRBV5-1; d_call: -; cdr3_nt: TGCGCCAGCAGCTTGGGAGGAAACCAAGAGACCCAGTACTTC; cdr3_aa: CASSLGGNQETQYF
j_call: TRBJ2-7; clone_size: -; v_call: TRBV7-9; d_call: TRBD1; cdr3_nt: TGTGCCAGCAGCTTAGCCGGGACAGGGGGGGAGCAGTACTTC; cdr3_aa: CASSLAGTGGEQYF
j_call: TRBJ2-7; clone_size: few; v_call: TRBV7-9; d_call: -; cdr3_nt: TGTGCCAGCAGCTCCGGGACACTCTACGAGCAGTACTTC; cdr3_aa: CASSSGTLYEQYF
j_call: TRBJ2-1; clone_size: few; v_call: TRBV5-1; d_call: -; cdr3_nt: TGCGCCAGCAGCGGAGGACCGCAGCACAATGAGCAGTTCTTC; cdr3_aa: CASSGGPQHNEQFF
j_call: TRBJ1-2; clone_size: -; v_call: TRBV25-1; d_call: TRBD1; cdr3_nt: TGTGCCAGCAAACCGGGACAGGGTTTCAGTCCCAACTATGGCTACACCTTC; cdr3_aa: CASKPGQGFSPNYGYTF
j_call: TRBJ2-2; clone_size: few; v_call: TRBV9; d_call: TRBD1; cdr3_nt: TGTGCCAGCAGCGTTGGGACAGACGCGAACACCGGGGAGCTGTTTTTT; cdr3_aa: CASSVGTDANTGELFF
j_call: TRBJ1-2; clone_size: few; v_call: TRBV4-1; d_call: TRBD1; cdr3_nt: TGCGCCAGCAGCCAAGCTACTACCCCCGGGACAGCCGATCCCTCCTTC; cdr3_aa: CASSQATTPGTADPSF
j_call: TRBJ1-5; clone_size: -; v_call: TRBV4-1; d_call: -; cdr3_nt: TGCGCCAGCAGCCAAACGGGTGTCGCTCAGCCCCAGCATTTT; cdr3_aa: CASSQTGVAQPQHF
j_call: TRBJ2-5; clone_size: few; v_call: TRBV10-3; d_call: TRBD1; cdr3_nt: TGTGCCATCACTGAGACGGACAGGGGTGAGACCCAGTACTTC; cdr3_aa: CAITETDRGETQYF
j_call: TRBJ2-7; clone_size: -; v_call: TRBV11-2; d_call: TRBD1; cdr3_nt: TGTGCCAGCAGCTGGACACAGGGGGTTACCTACGAGCAGTACTTC; cdr3_aa: CASSWTQGVTYEQYF
j_call: TRBJ2-3; clone_size: -; v_call: TRBV18; d_call: -; cdr3_nt: TGTGCCAGCTCACCTGGTTTAGCTGGAGATACGCAGTATTTT; cdr3_aa: CASSPGLAGDTQYF
j_call: TRBJ1-1; clone_size: -; v_call: TRBV9; d_call: -; cdr3_nt: TGTGCCAGCAGCACGGGGGTCGGCACTGAAGCTTTCTTT; cdr3_aa: CASSTGVGTEAFF
j_call: TRBJ2-5; clone_size: few; v_call: TRBV6-1; d_call: -; cdr3_nt: TGTGCCAGCCGGGGTCGGGAGACCCAGTACTTC; cdr3_aa: CASRGRETQYF
j_call: TRBJ1-1; clone_size: few; v_call: TRBV6-5; d_call: -; cdr3_nt: TGTGCCAGCAGCCAGCCGGAGACTGAAGCTTTCTTT; cdr3_aa: CASSQPETEAFF
j_call: TRBJ1-6; clone_size: few; v_call: TRBV13; d_call: -; cdr3_nt: TGTGCCACCTCACGGGCAGGGGCCGCCGGTAATTCACCCCTCCACTTT; cdr3_aa: CATSRAGAAGNSPLHF
j_call: TRBJ2-3; clone_size: few; v_call: TRBV4-2; d_call: TRBD2; cdr3_nt: TGTGCCAGCAGCCAAGTTTCCAGCGGGGGGGCCTTAGATACGCAGTATTTT; cdr3_aa: CASSQVSSGGALDTQYF
j_call: TRBJ1-5; clone_size: -; v_call: TRBV18; d_call: -; cdr3_nt: TGTGCCAGCTCACCACCGAACGGAGACCAGCCCCAGCATTTT; cdr3_aa: CASSPPNGDQPQHF